The entry below describes one TCR beta chain. This specimen comes from a study of blood T cell repertoires in COVID-19. The data were produced by immunoSEQ multiplex PCR, yet TCRdb's version contains in-frame clones alone and is incomplete. The sample has roughly 200,000 clones, approximately 81% seen once. What was sequenced was peripheral blood. The TCR originated in a person aged 65 to 79 with COVID-19, enrolled during active disease.

The DNA for the CDR3 is TGTGCCAGCAGTGAAGGAGATTATGGAGCTTTCTTT. Translating it yields CASSEGDYGAFF. The chain recombines TRBV2 with TRBJ1-1; no reliable D call. Germline loops: CDR1 SNHLY, CDR2 FYNNEI. The CDR3 sequence is 12 residues long. V was clipped by 1 base and J by 10 bases, with 10 bases between them.